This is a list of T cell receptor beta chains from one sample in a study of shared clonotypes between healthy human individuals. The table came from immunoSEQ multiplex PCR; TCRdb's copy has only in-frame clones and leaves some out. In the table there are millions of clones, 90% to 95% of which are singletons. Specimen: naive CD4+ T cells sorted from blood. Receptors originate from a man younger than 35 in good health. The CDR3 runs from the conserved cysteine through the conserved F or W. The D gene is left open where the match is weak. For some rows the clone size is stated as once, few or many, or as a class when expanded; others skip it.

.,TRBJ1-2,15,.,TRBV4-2,CASSQEAQEKGGYTF,TGTGCCAGCAGCCAAGAAGCCCAGGAGAAGGGTGGCTACACCTTC
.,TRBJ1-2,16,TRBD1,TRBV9,CASSVGWAGTGDGYTF,TGTGCCAGCAGCGTAGGATGGGCGGGGACAGGGGACGGCTACACCTTC
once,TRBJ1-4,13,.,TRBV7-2,CASTTGHSEKLFF,TGTGCCAGTACAACGGGACATTCCGAAAAACTGTTTTTT
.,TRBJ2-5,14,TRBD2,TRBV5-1,CASNQGGSLETQYF,TGCGCCAGCAACCAGGGAGGGTCCCTAGAGACCCAGTACTTC
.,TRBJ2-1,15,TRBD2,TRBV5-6,CASSLGSGFYNEQFF,TGTGCCAGCAGCTTGGGTAGCGGGTTCTACAATGAGCAGTTCTTC
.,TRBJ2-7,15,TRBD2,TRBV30,CAWSVGLGVTYEQYF,TGTGCCTGGAGTGTAGGACTAGGCGTAACCTACGAGCAGTACTTC
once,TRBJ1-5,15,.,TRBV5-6,CASSPRGTSNQPQHF,TGTGCCAGCAGCCCTAGGGGGACCAGCAATCAGCCCCAGCATTTT
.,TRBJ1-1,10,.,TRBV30,CAWIHTEAFF,TGTGCCTGGATCCACACTGAAGCTTTCTTT
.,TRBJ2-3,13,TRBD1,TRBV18,CASGQASTDTQYF,TGTGCCAGTGGACAGGCGAGCACAGATACGCAGTATTTT
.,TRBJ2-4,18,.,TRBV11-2,CASSLDGLRVVAKNIQYF,TGTGCCAGCAGCTTAGATGGGTTAAGGGTGGTAGCCAAAAACATTCAGTACTTC
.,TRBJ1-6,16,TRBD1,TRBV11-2,CASSLVPGTVNSPLHF,TGTGCCAGCAGCTTAGTGCCAGGGACAGTAAATTCACCCCTCCACTTT
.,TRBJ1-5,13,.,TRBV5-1,CASSPDGDQPQHF,TGCGCCAGCAGCCCGGACGGGGATCAGCCCCAGCATTTT
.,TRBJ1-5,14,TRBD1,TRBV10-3,CAISPDRVTQPQHF,TGTGCCATCAGTCCCGACAGGGTTACTCAGCCCCAGCATTTT
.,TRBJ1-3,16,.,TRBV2,CASTRTAFDSGNTIYF,TGTGCCAGCACCCGGACAGCGTTTGACTCTGGAAACACCATATATTTT
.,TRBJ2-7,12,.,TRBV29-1,CSIQTTTYEQYF,TGCAGCATCCAGACTACAACCTACGAGCAGTACTTC
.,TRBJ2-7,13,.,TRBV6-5,CASSYRVNYEQYF,TGTGCCAGCAGTTACCGGGTTAACTACGAGCAGTACTTC
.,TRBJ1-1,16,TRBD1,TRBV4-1,CASSRGTGARGTEAFF,TGCGCCAGCAGCCGAGGGACAGGGGCGCGAGGTACTGAAGCTTTCTTT
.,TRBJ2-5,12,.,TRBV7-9,CASSLTEETQYF,TGTGCCAGCAGCTTAACCGAGGAGACCCAGTACTTC